This passage covers 8 T cell receptor beta chains from one sample sequenced in a study of T-cell reconstitution after alpha-beta-depleted transplantation in children. A TCRbeta library incorporating unique molecular identifiers was prepared. MiXCR was run by TCRdb on the PCR reads, yielding one entry per CDR3 protein. Of about 20,000 distinct CDR3 sequences listed, 10% to 15% were seen once; the top ten hold around 33%. Source: PBMCs, mostly from graft donor cells, taken 60 days after TCRalphabeta/CD19-depleted stem cell transplant. These receptors originate from a female patient aged 2-9 years who had a stem cell transplant for congenital amegakaryocytic thrombocytopenia, so the T cells may come from the graft donor.

V usage is TRBV25-1 and J usage is TRBJ2-5; 7 bases align to TRBD1. V shed 3 bases, J shed 0 bases, and the junction held 1 base outside the gene matches. The CDR3 covers 14 residues. Germline CDR1 and CDR2: MGHDK and SYGVNS. This CDR3 reads CASSERGHQETQYF. Written as DNA, the CDR3 is TGTGCCAGCAGTGAGAGGGGGCACCAAGAGACCCAGTACTTC.

Many counts were recorded for this clonotype. CDR3 DNA sequence: TGTGCCAGCAGTTACTCGTCGATCAATGAGCAGTTCTTC. Translation gives CASSYSSINEQFF. This chain uses TRBV6-6 with TRBJ2-1; D remains unclear. Per germline, CDR1 MNHNY and CDR2 SVGAGI (reference sequence). Trimming took 0 bases from V and 6 from J, leaving 6 bases between them. The CDR3 is 13 amino acids.

To note about this clonotype: A much larger clone is a single base away; this may be a read error. This chain uses TRBV3-1 with TRBJ1-2; 7 bases are a match to TRBD1. Germline CDR1 is LGHDT and CDR2 is YNNKEL (reference sequence). The CDR3 has 15 residues. The CDR3 protein is CACSQSRDSGYGYTF. For the CDR3, the DNA is TGTGCCTGCAGCCAATCCAGGGACAGCGGCTATGGCTACACCTTC.

In this sample, this clonotype turned up many times. The chain employs TRBV20-1 and TRBJ1-5; no definite D call. The germline V and J ends were trimmed by 5 bases and 0 bases, with 17 bases remaining between them. CDR3 length: 16 amino acids. Germline V CDR1 and CDR2: DFQATT, SNEGSKA (reference sequence). The CDR3 reads CSAYHNMAHSNQPQHF. CDR3 nucleotide sequence: TGCAGTGCTTACCATAACATGGCACATAGCAATCAGCCCCAGCATTTT.

The table lists this clonotype with many counts. The rearrangement links TRBV12-3 or TRBV12-4 to TRBJ2-1, with unresolved D. This CDR3 spans 13 amino acids. V dropped 1 base and J dropped 6 bases, with 7 bases sitting between them. CDR3 sequence reads: CASSLGTINEQFF. CDR3 in DNA: TGTGCCAGCAGTTTAGGGACGATCAATGAGCAGTTCTTC.

This clonotype was detected ten times or more. The chain carries TRBV5-1 and TRBJ1-6, with D perhaps matching TRBD1 (5 bases). The CDR3 length is 13 residues. With 4 bases removed from V and 7 bases from J, the gap between germline ends came to 9 bases. The V gene's germline CDR1 is SGHRS and CDR2 YFSETQ. The CDR3 bases are TGCGCCAGCAGCCTCAGGGAGAATTCACCCCTCCACTTT. Protein: CASSLRENSPLHF.

This clonotype was observed a single time. The chain is built from TRBV7-2 and TRBJ1-5; the match to TRBD1 covers 8 bases. The J call may be in error: the DNA end matches TRBJ2-3 better. This CDR3 is 14 amino acids long. From germline, CDR1 is SGHTA and CDR2 FQGNSA. CDR3 DNA: TGTGCCAGCAGTTTGGACAGGGAGTATCAGCCCCAGTATTTT. It yields the protein CASSLDREYQPQYF.

This clonotype was counted ten times or more. The chain recombines TRBV12-3 or TRBV12-4 with TRBJ1-3; no clear D gene. This CDR3 contains 15 residues. V was clipped by 1 base and J by 4 bases, with 11 bases between them. The CDR3 DNA reads as TGTGCCAGCAGTTTAGAAGGCAGTGTCGGAAACACCATATATTTT. The encoded protein is CASSLEGSVGNTIYF.